This T cell receptor (beta chain) comes out of a study of T cells in Graves' hyperthyroidism and ophthalmopathy. There are many counts of this clonotype. It was RNA transcripts that yielded the amplified TCR beta CDR3 regions. HTBI primers were employed in a first-round RT-PCR of the TCR CDR3. A single record per CDR3 protein comes from TCRdb applying MiXCR to the multiplex PCR reads. The data contain around 600,000 distinct CDR3 sequences, roughly 45% of them singletons. The source of this sequence is an adult man with Graves' disease, either hyperthyroidism or ophthalmopathy (not recorded which). Sequenced material: peripheral blood or thyroid tissue (not recorded which).

This CDR3 reads CATSEKGTRQPQHF. The CDR3 DNA reads as TGTGCCACCAGTGAAAAGGGGACGAGACAGCCCCAGCATTTT. V and J are TRBV24-1 and TRBJ1-5; tentatively, D is TRBD1 (5 bases). CDR1 KGHDR and CDR2 SFDVKD come from the germline V gene. This CDR3 has 14 residues. The V end was cut by 4 bases, the J end by 7 bases, with 13 bases between.